The clone carrying this T cell receptor beta chain was observed a single time. The entry originates in a study of T-cell memory formation after mild COVID-19. This CDR3 spans 15 amino acids. The ends were cut back, 0 bases at V and 6 bases at J, with 13 bases in the middle. The germline V gene has CDR1 LGHNA and CDR2 YSLEER. One entry per CDR3 protein, called by TCRdb with MiXCR from the 5' RACE reads. The data hold 500,000 to 650,000 distinct CDR3 sequences, with about 20% observed a single time. The chain has TRBV4-3 and TRBJ2-3; D may be TRBD1 (5 bases). Sequencing was performed on PBMCs or a T cell subset sorted from them (not recorded which). The source of this sequence is an adult woman who had mild COVID-19 (a few samples of this study predate the infection). Cell type and time point are not known. This chain's CDR3 is CASSQDRQGFDTQYF. The CDR3 nucleotides are TGCGCCAGCAGCCAAGATCGTCAGGGTTTTGATACGCAGTATTTT.